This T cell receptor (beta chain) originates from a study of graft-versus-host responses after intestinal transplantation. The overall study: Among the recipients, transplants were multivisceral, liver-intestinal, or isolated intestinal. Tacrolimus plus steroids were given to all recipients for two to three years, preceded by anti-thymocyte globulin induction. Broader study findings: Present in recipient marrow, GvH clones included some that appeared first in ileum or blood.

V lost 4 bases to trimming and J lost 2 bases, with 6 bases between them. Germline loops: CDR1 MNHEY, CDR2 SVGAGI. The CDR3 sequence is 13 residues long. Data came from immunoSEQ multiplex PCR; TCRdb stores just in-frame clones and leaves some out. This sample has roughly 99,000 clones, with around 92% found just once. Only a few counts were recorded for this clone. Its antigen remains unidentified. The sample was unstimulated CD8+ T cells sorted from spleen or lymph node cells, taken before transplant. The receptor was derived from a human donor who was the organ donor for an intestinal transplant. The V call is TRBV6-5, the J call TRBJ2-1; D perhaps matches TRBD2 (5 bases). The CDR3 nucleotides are TGTGCCAGCAGTTCCGGGGCCTACAATGAGCAGTTCTTC. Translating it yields CASSSGAYNEQFF.